This T cell receptor beta chain was sequenced during a study of cytomegalovirus exposure and HLA in healthy donors. General study findings and limits: The majority of TCR sequences were rare, yet some public TCRs appeared in many donors.

Some clones are missing from TCRdb's copy, which holds only in-frame ones; the method was immunoSEQ multiplex PCR. This table has roughly 200,000 clones, 80% to 90% appearing once. Turning to this clone: Its antigen is unidentified.

The CDR3 covers 13 residues. J was trimmed by 4 bases and V by 4 bases; bases with no gene match: 3. Germline V gene sequence: CDR1 GTSNPN, CDR2 SVGIG (reference sequence). The sequencing input was PBMCs. The genes are TRBV30 and TRBJ1-2; TRBD1 agrees at 10 bases. The origin of this receptor is a young woman in good health and CMV-seronegative. The CDR3 nucleotides read TGTGCCTGGATCCGACAGGGGGCCTATGGCTACACCTTC. Residues: CAWIRQGAYGYTF.